Below, 14 T cell receptor beta chains from the same sample are listed, as sequenced in a study of cytomegalovirus exposure and HLA in healthy donors. PCR involved 60 Vbeta and 13 Jbeta primers. Repertoires were generated with immunoSEQ multiplex PCR, while TCRdb's copy carries only in-frame clones and drops some. The sample carries 40,000 to 45,000 clones, 51% recorded once. The sequencing sample was made of PBMCs. These TCRs come from a man aged 60-69 years in good health and CMV-seronegative.

This chain links TRBV2 with TRBJ2-5; TRBD2 might be the D (5 bases). Between the trimmed V and J ends, which lost 3 bases and 2 bases, there was a span of 13 bases. The germline gives CDR1 SNHLY, CDR2 FYNNEI. This CDR3 has 15 residues. The CDR3 DNA follows: TGTGCCAGCAGTGACGCGCGGGCGGGTCAAGAGACCCAGTACTTC. Protein: CASSDARAGQETQYF.

This clone was counted once. This sequence joins TRBV5-1 and TRBJ2-5; 7 positions agree with TRBD2. V trimming: 4 bases; J trimming: 2 bases; junction bases outside the gene matches: 8. CDR3 length equals 15 residues. CDR1 SGHRS and CDR2 YFSETQ come from the germline V gene. CDR3: CASSPLTSEQETQYF. The CDR3, as DNA: TGCGCCAGCAGCCCCTTAACTAGCGAACAAGAGACCCAGTACTTC.

The V call is TRBV15, the J call TRBJ1-3, with a weak D call TRBD1 (6 bases). The CDR3 is 16 residues long. With 3 bases removed from V and 1 base from J, the gap between germline ends came to 13 bases. Germline CDR1 is LNHNV and CDR2 is YYDKDF (reference sequence). The CDR3 sequence is CATSSRTGLSGNTIYF. The CDR3 DNA sequence: TGTGCCACCAGCAGCCGAACAGGGTTATCTGGAAACACCATATATTTT.

V usage is TRBV7-6 and J usage is TRBJ2-1; 9 bases are shared with TRBD2. This CDR3 is built from 16 residues. The germline V gene has CDR1 SGHVS and CDR2 FNYEAQ. Trimming removed 1 base from V and 2 bases from J; junction bases left unmatched: 3. CDR3 region: CASSLEASGTYNEQFF. CDR3 DNA sequence: TGTGCCAGCAGCTTAGAGGCTAGCGGGACCTACAATGAGCAGTTCTTC.

The V call is TRBV18, the J call TRBJ2-3; 7 bases map to TRBD2. V shed 3 bases and J 1 base; nucleotides not matched to a gene: 4. CDR1 KGHSH and CDR2 LQKENI come from the germline V gene. The length of the CDR3 is 15 residues. The CDR3 region has the DNA TGTGCCAGCTCACCCCAGGGAGGGGGCACAGATACGCAGTATTTT. Its translation: CASSPQGGGTDTQYF.

This clone was seen more than once but under ten times. This chain links TRBV19 with TRBJ1-2, with no clear D. Trimming took off 7 bases at V and 2 bases at J, with 8 bases between the two ends. The CDR3 runs to 12 residues. The germline CDR1 and CDR2 sequences are LNHDA and SQIVND (reference sequence). In DNA form, the CDR3 reads TGTGCCAGTAAGACACCAAACTATGGCTACACCTTC. Its protein is CASKTPNYGYTF.

This clone was detected a few times. V usage is TRBV7-8 and J usage is TRBJ1-1; the D gene is possibly TRBD1 (6 bases). V gave up 7 bases and J gave up 1 base, with 10 bases separating them. The CDR3 runs 13 residues. CDR1 is SGHVS, CDR2 FQNEAQ, per germline. CDR3 bases: TGTGCCAGCATCAGGGGCACGAACACTGAAGCTTTCTTT. Translated, it gives CASIRGTNTEAFF.

The rearrangement joins TRBV25-1 to TRBJ2-1, with TRBD2 matching 11 bases. CDR3 length: 12 amino acids. Looked up from germline, CDR1 is MGHDK and CDR2 is SYGVNS. Here the CDR3 DNA reads TGTGCTAGCGGGAGGGATGGGAATGAGCAGTTCTTC. It codes for CASGRDGNEQFF.

In its sample, this clone was seen a few times. The chain recombines TRBV20-1 with TRBJ2-7; TRBD2 is a possible D gene (6 bases). This CDR3 is built from 11 residues. The V gene lost 1 base and the J gene lost 5 bases, with 6 bases spanning the gap. Germline assignment: CDR1 DFQATT and CDR2 SNEGSKA (reference sequence). The CDR3 protein is CSARAGDEQYF. CDR3 nucleotides: TGCAGTGCTAGAGCGGGGGACGAGCAGTACTTC.

This chain joins TRBV7-2 and TRBJ2-7; perhaps TRBD2 as D (6 bases). Trimming left V 6 bases short and J 2 bases short, with 14 bases between. The CDR3 sequence is 14 residues long. Germline-derived CDR1 and CDR2 are SGHTA and FQGNSA. This CDR3 reads CASRAGGFAYEQYF. The CDR3, as DNA: TGTGCCAGCAGGGCCGGGGGATTTGCCTACGAGCAGTACTTC.

This chain uses TRBV5-4 with TRBJ1-2; TRBD1 is a possible D gene (6 bases). Trimming removed 0 bases from V and 4 bases from J, with 16 bases in between. Germline lookup yields CDR1 SGHNT and CDR2 YYREEE (reference sequence). The CDR3 runs 16 residues. The CDR3 loop is CASSLGASTGSYGYTF. The DNA for the CDR3 is TGTGCCAGCAGCTTGGGAGCATCTACAGGGTCCTATGGCTACACCTTC.

The rearrangement links TRBV2 to TRBJ1-3; D is possibly TRBD1 (5 bases). This CDR3 is built from 14 residues. V was clipped by 5 bases and J by 7 bases, with 15 bases between them. CDR1 SNHLY and CDR2 FYNNEI come from the germline V gene. CDR3 sequence reads: CASSWTRGRNTIYF. CDR3 in DNA: TGTGCCAGCAGTTGGACAAGGGGTAGGAACACCATATATTTT.

The V gene is TRBV5-1, the J gene TRBJ1-1; 8 bases map to TRBD1. CDR3 length equals 14 residues. After removal of 3 bases from V and 8 bases from J, the junction contained 9 bases not matched to a gene. In germline, CDR1 is SGHRS, CDR2 YFSETQ. CDR3 amino acids: CASSWGQATSEAFF. CDR3 coding DNA: TGCGCCAGCAGCTGGGGACAGGCTACTTCCGAAGCTTTCTTT.

The chain recombines TRBV7-2 with TRBJ2-2; 7 positions agree with TRBD2. From germline, CDR1 is SGHTA and CDR2 FQGNSA. The CDR3 is 16 residues long. V gave up 1 base and J gave up 6 bases; unmatched junction bases: 8. In DNA, the CDR3 is TGTGCCAGCAGCTTAGTTGGTGGCGGGAGCGCCGGGGAGCTGTTTTTT. Translation: CASSLVGGGSAGELFF.